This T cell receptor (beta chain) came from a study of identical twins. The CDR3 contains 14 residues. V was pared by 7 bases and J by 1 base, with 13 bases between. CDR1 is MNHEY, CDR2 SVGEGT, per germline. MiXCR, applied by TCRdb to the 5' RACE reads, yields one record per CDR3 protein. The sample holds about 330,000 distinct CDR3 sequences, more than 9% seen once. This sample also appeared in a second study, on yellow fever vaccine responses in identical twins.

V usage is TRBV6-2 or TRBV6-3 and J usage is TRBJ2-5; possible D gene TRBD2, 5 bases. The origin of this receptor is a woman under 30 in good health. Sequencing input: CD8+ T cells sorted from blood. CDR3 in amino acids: CASTNREAQETQYF. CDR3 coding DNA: TGTGCCAGCACCAACCGGGAAGCCCAAGAGACCCAGTACTTC.